This TCR beta chain was found in a study of cytomegalovirus exposure and HLA in healthy donors (dated by TCRdb to the late 2010s). Notes on the research overall: According to an earlier analysis of 587 of the donors, 200 million or so T cells yielded 117 million unique TCR beta sequences and about 300 Gb of sequence data. High-throughput TCR immunosequencing, statistical association of individual TCRs with disease status, and machine learning were combined to predict cytomegalovirus infection status. To decide whether each TCR beta V gene segment behaved as functional or pseudogenic, an earlier analysis of some 600 of the donors relied on high-throughput TCR beta sequencing. Both class I and class II loci were covered by HLA typing, at four-digit resolution. The later analysis used no new phenotypic data to find candidate immune exposures, relying instead on TCR beta sequences and their occurrence across donors. Typing coverage differed by locus: A, B, C, DRB1 and DQB1 were typed in about 620-640 donors, DQA1 in around 500, DPA1 in around 580, and DPB1 in around 490. Genome-wide SNP genotypes for about 65% of the 666 donors were used in a later genetic analysis, which treated that subset as a discovery cohort. Across 398 genotyped donors of the cohort, an average of about 240,000 unique TCR beta nucleotide sequences per donor were sequenced, and approximately 17% of those sequences were non-productive. The study was designed to test whether signatures of past pathogen exposure could be identified by cataloging public T cell receptors. Five DR-DQ haplotypes were treated as single units for association and clustering because of strong linkage in the cohort. Donor age, sex, ethnicity and CMV serostatus were collected together with the repertoire data. In addition to the first cohort of roughly 700 subjects, a separate validation cohort of some 120 different subjects was used. The T cell repertoires of 700 or so subjects were profiled by immunosequencing and related to cytomegalovirus serostatus. Of the roughly 400 genotyped donors, 65% to 90% fell in the genetic ancestry cluster associated with self-reported Caucasian donors. In a later analysis, previously published TCR beta repertoires from 670 or so donors were re-analyzed and high-resolution HLA genotyping was added so that TCR occurrence patterns could be studied. Around 320 gigabases of sequencing data and roughly 90 million unique TCR sequences were included in an early release covering roughly 600 HLA-typed donors. Every discovery cohort repertoire had been produced on one sequencing platform.

The cohort consisted of fewer than 700 healthy bone marrow donors. At the time of sampling, every cohort member was nominally healthy, though immune exposures that went unrecorded were likely present. The donor was CMV seropositive and belonged to the group of about 290 seropositive cohort members. A peripheral blood sample was collected from each donor, and TCR beta sequencing was performed on peripheral blood mononuclear cells. The Qiagen DNeasy Blood Extraction Kit was used to extract genomic DNA from the blood cell samples. The CDR3 runs 19 residues from the cysteine to the phenylalanine. Of all the DNA, just the CDR3 is kept, 57 bases in frame from base 1. Library preparation employed the immunoSEQ multiplex PCR assay. The multiplex PCR relied on a mix of 60 forward primers for TCR Vbeta segments and 13 reverse primers for TCR Jbeta segments. The CDR3 region of rearranged TCR beta genes was amplified from genomic DNA with a multiplex PCR assay. The amplified TCR beta libraries were sequenced on the Illumina HiSeq System as 87-base-pair reads. The study's own analysis went as follows. A later analysis counted 65 million to 90 million unique TCR beta chains across the 650 to 800 repertoires, and around 9.9 million of these chains were shared by at least two donors. Raw reads were error-corrected and collapsed into unique sequences by a nearest-neighbor algorithm in which closely related sequences were merged to remove PCR and sequencing errors. V, D and J gene segments were assigned by aligning CDR3 sequences to IMGT reference sequences. For a sequence to be retained, at least a six-nucleotide match to both a V gene segment and a J gene segment was required. Rearrangements were classified as productive when the CDR3 lacked stop codons and remained in frame with V and J, and all other rearrangements were classified as non-productive. Following IMGT convention, CDR3 was defined as the stretch from the second conserved V-encoded cysteine up to the conserved J-encoded phenylalanine. Sequences without an unambiguous match to a single V gene segment were excluded from the earlier analysis of 587 of the donors. In an earlier analysis of 450 to 750 of the donors, a V segment was called functional when productive rearrangements were above 56.7%, and segregating when the standard deviation between donors exceeded 5%. To diagnose cytomegalovirus status from the catalog of TCR beta chain sequences, a statistical classification framework was built. In a later analysis, V and J genes were assigned by comparing TCR nucleotide sequences against IMGT/GENE-DB human TR gene sequences. The TCRdist pipeline was used in a later analysis to assign CDR3 sequences and most-parsimonious VDJ recombination scenarios. A later analysis defined each TCR beta chain by its CDR3 amino acid sequence plus V-gene family, and excluded reads lacking a unique V-gene family. In a later analysis, approximately 590 highly shared, low-generation-probability nucleotide sequences were removed to address suspected cross-contamination and a sequencing artifact. A later analysis calculated a clonal expansion index for each public chain from normalized within-repertoire ranks of inferred template counts. A later analysis computed generation probabilities with a VDJ recombination model fitted to out-of-frame rearrangements, and checked the results against IGoR. In a later analysis, TCR-TCR, TCR-HLA and TCR-CMV co-occurrence was scored with hypergeometric tests, and a repertoire-size bias correction was applied to TCR pairs. A later analysis estimated false discovery rates by permuting HLA or CMV assignments 20 times. In a later analysis, co-occurring TCRs were grouped using DBSCAN, and TCRdist sequence similarity was added for clustering within HLA-allele-positive subsets. Repertoires with fewer than 30,000 or more than 120,000 public chains, plus five repertoires with anomalous nucleotide sharing, were excluded from co-occurrence clustering. In its TCRdb copy, this immuneACCESS table keeps in-frame sequences only and misses some clones. Where compared with another copy, unresolved V genes explain less than half of these, and the others have no known cause. That table is the source of V, J and clone size, and D and trimming were worked out from the DNA. The sample yields about 180,000 clones; roughly 79% were counted once. Together, the top ten hold 2.5% to 3.5% of the sample.

Study-wide findings and limitations: This cohort had only TCR beta chains sequenced, and the lack of alpha or paired-chain data limited which features could be detected. A group of highly shared sequence variants was considered likely to be a technical artifact of the sequencing pipeline. While some public TCRs were present in many individuals, most TCR sequences turned up only very rarely across donors. Because counts were too low, about 18 rarely observed V segments, including chromosome 9 orphons, were left out of the earlier analysis of 500 to 750 of the donors. A later analysis reported that several top co-occurrence clusters appeared linked to parvovirus B19, influenza, CMV and Epstein-Barr virus. A total of about 150 TCR beta chains were listed by the study as associated with cytomegalovirus. In a later genetic analysis, fewer N-insertions in productive TCRs were reported among donors in an Asian-associated ancestry cluster than the roughly 640-donor mean. According to a later analysis, TCR association rates differed among HLA loci, with DRB1 alleles showing the most associated TCRs and HLA-C alleles showing the fewest. When HLA alleles, especially DR and DQ, strongly co-occurred, attributing TCR associations to individual alleles was difficult. Because some donors lacked HLA typing at each locus, the association tests relied only on the typed subset. A later analysis associated about 17,000 TCR beta sequences with specific HLA alleles at a false discovery rate of 0.05. In a later analysis, HLA-associated TCR beta chains showed more clonal expansion and lower generation probabilities than non-associated chains that were equally common. The 87-base-pair reads could not distinguish some IMGT-functional V segments, including TRBV6-2 and TRBV6-3, so those segments were excluded. V-gene and J-gene trimming of TCR beta chains was associated with a missense DCLRE1C variant in a later genetic analysis, and the association was replicated in an independent cohort. The authors suggested that the approach could potentially be extended to other disease states and immunological phenotypes. Correlated functional status among segregating V segments might be attributable to linkage disequilibrium, but an unknown experimental factor could not be ruled out. The classifier was reported to diagnose cytomegalovirus status with high specificity and sensitivity in both the original cohort and the validation cohort. Immune exposure information for the cohort was limited to CMV serostatus. In vitro tests confirmed that a few of the cytomegalovirus-associated TCR beta chains recognize cytomegalovirus antigens. An earlier analysis of approximately 570 of the donors showed that most TCR beta V segments appeared in productive rearrangements either about 90% or about 30% of the time, which broadly matched IMGT annotations. A further reported finding was that TCR beta sequences accurately predicted the HLA-A and HLA-B alleles for most subjects in the first cohort. Sequencing depth was assumed to be roughly uniform across donors in the presence/absence analyses, though that assumption may not hold. According to a later analysis, most CMV-associated TCR beta chains appeared to be HLA-restricted, and the HLA associations seemed to be driven largely by CMV exposure.

On this clone itself: This receptor's antigen is unknown. No base qualities exist here, and no much larger clone lies one base off it.

The sample was PBMCs. This clonotype was obtained from a woman in her forties or fifties in good health and CMV-seropositive. The chain joins TRBV21-1 to TRBJ2-2; the table's D call TRBD1 went unverified against the DNA. TRBV21-1 is termed a pseudogene. The DNA sequence is given as TGTGCCAGCAGCAAAGACGAGACAGGGGTCCTACAGTACACCGGGGAGCTGTTTTTT. It encodes CASSKDETGVLQYTGELFF.